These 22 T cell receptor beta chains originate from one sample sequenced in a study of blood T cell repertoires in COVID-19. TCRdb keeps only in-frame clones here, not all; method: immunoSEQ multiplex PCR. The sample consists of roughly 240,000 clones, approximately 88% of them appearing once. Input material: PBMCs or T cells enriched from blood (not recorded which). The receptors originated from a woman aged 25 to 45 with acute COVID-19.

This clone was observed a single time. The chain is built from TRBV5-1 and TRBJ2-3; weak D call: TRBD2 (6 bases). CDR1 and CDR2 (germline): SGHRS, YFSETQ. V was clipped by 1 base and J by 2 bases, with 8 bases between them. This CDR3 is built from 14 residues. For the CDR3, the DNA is TGCGCCAGCAGCTTGACTAGCCCCACAGATACGCAGTATTTT. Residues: CASSLTSPTDTQYF.

In DNA form, the CDR3 reads TGTGCCAGCAGTCTTGGCGGGGATCCTAATTCACCCCTCCACTTT. This sequence encodes CASSLGGDPNSPLHF. V gene TRBV3-1 (or the pseudogene TRBV3-2) combines with J gene TRBJ1-6, with D hard to call. CDR1 is LGHDT and CDR2 is YNNKEL in the germline V gene (reference sequence). V lost 6 bases and J 6 bases, leaving 15 bases between the germline ends. The CDR3 contains 15 residues.

The CDR3 protein is CASSVGKEGRYYGYTF. Here the CDR3 DNA reads TGTGCCAGCAGCGTAGGTAAAGAGGGCCGATACTATGGCTACACCTTC. The rearrangement joins TRBV9 to TRBJ1-2; unclear D gene. Trimming pared 0 bases from V and 3 bases from J, leaving 15 bases between. Germline V CDR1 and CDR2: SGDLS, YYNGEE. The CDR3 is made up of 16 amino acids.

The DNA for the CDR3 is TGTGCCAGCAGTTACTCGGTACAGGGCAATCAGCCCCAGCATTTT. Protein: CASSYSVQGNQPQHF. J is TRBJ1-5 and V is TRBV6-5; D might be TRBD1 (5 bases). V was trimmed by 0 bases and J by 2 bases, leaving 8 bases between them. There are 15 residues in the CDR3. Germline CDR1 MNHEY, CDR2 SVGAGI.

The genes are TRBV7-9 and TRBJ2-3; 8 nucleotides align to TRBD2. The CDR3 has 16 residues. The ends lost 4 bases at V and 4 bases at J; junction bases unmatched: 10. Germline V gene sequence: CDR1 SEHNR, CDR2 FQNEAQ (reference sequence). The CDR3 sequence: CASSSKIGGAPDTQYF. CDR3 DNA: TGTGCCAGCAGCTCCAAGATCGGGGGGGCCCCAGATACGCAGTATTTT.

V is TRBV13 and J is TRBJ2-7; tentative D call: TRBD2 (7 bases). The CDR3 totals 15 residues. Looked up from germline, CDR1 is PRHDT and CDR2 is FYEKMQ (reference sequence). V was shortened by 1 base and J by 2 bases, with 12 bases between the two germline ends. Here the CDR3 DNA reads TGTGCCAGCAGCTTAGTTGGGGGGGGCCCCTACGAGCAGTACTTC. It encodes CASSLVGGGPYEQYF.

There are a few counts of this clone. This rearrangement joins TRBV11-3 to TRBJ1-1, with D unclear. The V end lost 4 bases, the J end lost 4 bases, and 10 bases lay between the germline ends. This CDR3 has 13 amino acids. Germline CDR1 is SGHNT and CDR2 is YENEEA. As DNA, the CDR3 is TGTGCCAGCAGCTCCTACGGTGCCACTGAAGCTTTCTTT. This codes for CASSSYGATEAFF.

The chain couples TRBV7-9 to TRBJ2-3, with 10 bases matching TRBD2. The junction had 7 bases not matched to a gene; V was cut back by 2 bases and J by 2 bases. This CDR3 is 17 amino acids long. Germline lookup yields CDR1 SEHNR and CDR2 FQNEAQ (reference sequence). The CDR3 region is CASSLYASGGSTDTQYF. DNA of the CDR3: TGTGCCAGCAGCTTATATGCTAGCGGGGGTTCCACAGATACGCAGTATTTT.

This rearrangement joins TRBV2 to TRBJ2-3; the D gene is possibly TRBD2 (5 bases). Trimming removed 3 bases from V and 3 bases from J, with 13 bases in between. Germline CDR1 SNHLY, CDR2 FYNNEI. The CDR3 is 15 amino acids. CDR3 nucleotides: TGTGCCAGCAGTGATAGGCTAGCTTGGACAGATACGCAGTATTTT. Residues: CASSDRLAWTDTQYF. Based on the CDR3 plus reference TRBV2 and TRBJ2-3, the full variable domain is EPEVTQTPSHQVTQMGQEVILRCVPISNHLYFYWYRQILGQKVEFLVSFYNNEISEKSEIFDDQFSVERPDGSNFTLKIRSTKLEDSAMYFCASSDRLAWTDTQYFGPGTRLTVL.

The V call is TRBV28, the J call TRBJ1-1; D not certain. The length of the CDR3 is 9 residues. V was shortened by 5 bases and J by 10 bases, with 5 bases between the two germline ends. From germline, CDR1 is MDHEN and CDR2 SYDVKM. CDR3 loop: CASSPLAFF. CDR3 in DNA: TGTGCCAGCAGTCCGTTAGCTTTCTTT.

The CDR3 coding sequence is TGTGCCATCAGTGAGTCGGCCACCTCCCCGTCGACATATGGCTACACCTTC. It codes for CAISESATSPSTYGYTF. The rearrangement links TRBV10-3 to TRBJ1-2; no clear D. Germline CDR1 and CDR2: ENHRY and SYGVKD. V lost 0 bases and J 5 bases, leaving 19 bases between the germline ends. The CDR3 is 17 amino acids.

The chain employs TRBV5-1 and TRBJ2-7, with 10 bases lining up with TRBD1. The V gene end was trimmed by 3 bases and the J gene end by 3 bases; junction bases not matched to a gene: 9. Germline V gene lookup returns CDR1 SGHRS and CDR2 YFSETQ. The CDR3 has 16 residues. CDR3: CASSSSRDRGVYEQYF. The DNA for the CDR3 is TGCGCCAGCAGCTCGTCCAGGGACAGGGGTGTCTACGAGCAGTACTTC.

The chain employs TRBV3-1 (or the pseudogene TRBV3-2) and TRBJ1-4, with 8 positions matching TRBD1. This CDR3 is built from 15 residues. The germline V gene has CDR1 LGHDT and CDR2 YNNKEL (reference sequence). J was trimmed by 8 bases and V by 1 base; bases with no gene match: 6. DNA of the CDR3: TGTGCCAGCAGCCAAGGTACAGGGGGTCGGGAAAAACTGTTTTTT. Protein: CASSQGTGGREKLFF.

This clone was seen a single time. CDR3 DNA: TGTGCCAGCAGCCCCTTAGGGGGTAATTCACCCCTCCACTTT. Residues: CASSPLGGNSPLHF. The gene calls are TRBV27 and TRBJ1-6, with D possibly being TRBD1 (6 bases). Germline CDR1 MNHEY, CDR2 SMNVEV (reference sequence). Trimming left V 6 bases short and J 6 bases short, with 12 bases between. The CDR3 runs 14 residues.

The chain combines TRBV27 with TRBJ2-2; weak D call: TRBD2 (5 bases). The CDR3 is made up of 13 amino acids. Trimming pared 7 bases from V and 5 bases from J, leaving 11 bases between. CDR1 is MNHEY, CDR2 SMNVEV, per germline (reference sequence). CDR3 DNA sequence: TGTGCCAGCAACAGCGGAAAGACCGGGGAGCTGTTTTTT. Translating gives CASNSGKTGELFF.

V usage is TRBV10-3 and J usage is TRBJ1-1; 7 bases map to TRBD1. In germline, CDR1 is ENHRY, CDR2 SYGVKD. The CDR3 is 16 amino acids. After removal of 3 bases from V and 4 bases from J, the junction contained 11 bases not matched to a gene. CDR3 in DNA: TGTGCCATCAGTGAAAGGTTAGGCAGGGGGAGCACTGAAGCTTTCTTT. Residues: CAISERLGRGSTEAFF.

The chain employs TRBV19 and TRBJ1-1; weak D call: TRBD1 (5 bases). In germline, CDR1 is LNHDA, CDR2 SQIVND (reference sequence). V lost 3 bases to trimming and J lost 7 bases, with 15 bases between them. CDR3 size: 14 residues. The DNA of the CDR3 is TGTGCCAGTAGTATGGCGACAGAAAGGGGTGAAGCTTTCTTT. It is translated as CASSMATERGEAFF.

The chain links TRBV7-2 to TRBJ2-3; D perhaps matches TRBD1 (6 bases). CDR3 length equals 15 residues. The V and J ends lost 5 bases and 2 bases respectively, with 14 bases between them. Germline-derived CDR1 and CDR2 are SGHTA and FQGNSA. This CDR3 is CASSTYGQPTDTQYF. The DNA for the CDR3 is TGTGCCAGCAGCACATACGGACAGCCCACAGATACGCAGTATTTT.

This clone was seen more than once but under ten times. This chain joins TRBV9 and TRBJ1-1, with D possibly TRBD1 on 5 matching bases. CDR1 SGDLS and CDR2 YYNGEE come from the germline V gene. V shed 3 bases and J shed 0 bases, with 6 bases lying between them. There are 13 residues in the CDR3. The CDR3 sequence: CASSETVNTEAFF. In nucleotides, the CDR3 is TGTGCCAGCAGCGAGACAGTGAACACTGAAGCTTTCTTT.

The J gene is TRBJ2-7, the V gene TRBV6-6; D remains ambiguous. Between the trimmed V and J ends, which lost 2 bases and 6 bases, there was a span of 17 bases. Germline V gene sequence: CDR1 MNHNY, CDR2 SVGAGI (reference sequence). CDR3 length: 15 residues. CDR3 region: CASSYPSTWRIEQYF. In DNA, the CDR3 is TGTGCCAGCAGTTACCCCTCGACGTGGAGAATCGAGCAGTACTTC.

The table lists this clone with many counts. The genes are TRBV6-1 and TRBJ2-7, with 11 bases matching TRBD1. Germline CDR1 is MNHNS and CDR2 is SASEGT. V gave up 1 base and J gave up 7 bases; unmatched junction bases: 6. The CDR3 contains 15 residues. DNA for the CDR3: TGTGCCAGCAGTGAAGAAGGACAGGGGGCATGGGAGCAGTACTTC. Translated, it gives CASSEEGQGAWEQYF.

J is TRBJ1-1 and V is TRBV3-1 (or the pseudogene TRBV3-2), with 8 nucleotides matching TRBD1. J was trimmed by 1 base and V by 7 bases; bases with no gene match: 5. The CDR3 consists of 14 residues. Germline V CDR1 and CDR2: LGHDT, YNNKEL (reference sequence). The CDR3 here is CASNGQGGNTEAFF. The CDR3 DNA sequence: TGTGCCAGCAACGGACAGGGTGGGAACACTGAAGCTTTCTTT.